What follows are 21 T cell receptor beta chains derived from one specimen sequenced in a study of beta chain features in type 1 diabetes. No antigen is known for these receptors. Study-wide results and limits: A moderate, significant TCRB CDR3 shortening appeared in type 1 diabetes across four CD4+ subsets.

TCRB transcripts that were expressed got sequenced, as all of the isolated RNA had been reverse transcribed. The assay was immunoSEQ multiplex PCR, and TCRdb's table has in-frame clones only and misses some. The sample holds around 160,000 clones, roughly 9% seen once. The source material was central memory CD4+ T cells from blood. The receptor set was obtained from a woman aged 25 to 39 with type 1 diabetes.

This chain joins TRBV18 and TRBJ1-2, with D unclear. The germline CDR1 and CDR2 sequences are KGHSH and LQKENI. The CDR3 length is 14 residues. Trimming removed 2 bases at V and 2 bases at J, with 9 bases between. The CDR3 reads CASSPTGKNYGYTF. For the CDR3, the DNA is TGTGCCAGCTCACCAACCGGGAAAAACTATGGCTACACCTTC.

This clone was detected a few times. The chain uses TRBV15 and TRBJ1-5, with unresolved D. Deletions cut 4 bases from V and 5 bases from J, with 9 bases between. The CDR3 length is 13 residues. Germline V gene sequence: CDR1 LNHNV, CDR2 YYDKDF (reference sequence). CDR3 region: CATSTAVHQPQHF. The DNA of the CDR3 is TGTGCCACCAGCACCGCAGTACATCAGCCCCAGCATTTT.

This clone showed up just a few times. The chain employs TRBV19 and TRBJ2-6; TRBD1 might be the D (5 bases). V dropped 6 bases and J dropped 0 bases, with 12 bases sitting between them. CDR3 length equals 16 residues. Germline assignment: CDR1 LNHDA and CDR2 SQIVND (reference sequence). CDR3 bases: TGTGCCAGTAGGCATGGGGCCCCCTCTGGGGCCAACGTCCTGACTTTC. It codes for CASRHGAPSGANVLTF.

The chain carries TRBV2 and TRBJ1-1, with unresolved D. CDR3 size: 13 residues. V lost 3 bases and J lost 5, with 10 bases in between. Germline loops: CDR1 SNHLY, CDR2 FYNNEI. DNA for the CDR3: TGTGCCAGCAGTGAGAGGGAGAAGACTGAAGCTTTCTTT. Protein sequence: CASSEREKTEAFF.

This clone was seen a handful of times. The chain has TRBV30 and TRBJ2-7, with D possibly matching TRBD1 (6 bases). The CDR3 is made up of 13 amino acids. CDR1 GTSNPN and CDR2 SVGIG come from the germline V gene (reference sequence). V shed 2 bases and J shed 0 bases, with 8 bases lying between them. The CDR3 bases are TGTGCCTGGAGTAGGGACAACTCCTACGAGCAGTACTTC. Translating gives CAWSRDNSYEQYF.

The chain's CDR3 is CAWSATGTGNTIYF. CDR3 nucleotides: TGTGCCTGGAGCGCGACAGGGACAGGAAACACCATATATTTT. The rearrangement uses TRBV30 and TRBJ1-3, with 7 bases matching TRBD1. The CDR3 totals 14 residues. V shed 3 bases, J shed 4 bases, and the junction held 6 bases outside the gene matches. Germline-derived CDR1 and CDR2 are GTSNPN and SVGIG (reference sequence).

This clone appeared a few times. The DNA of the CDR3 is TGTGCCAGCAGCTACGGACAGGGGGATCAGCCCCAGCATTTT. This translates into CASSYGQGDQPQHF. The chain carries TRBV5-6 and TRBJ1-5, with 10 bases aligning to TRBD1. Germline CDR1 reads SGHDT; CDR2 reads YYEEEE. V was pared by 3 bases and J by 5 bases, with 2 bases of the junction left unmatched. The CDR3 has 14 amino acids.

Comment on this clone: The junction shows a germline mismatch at one end, possibly a read error. The chain links TRBV30 to TRBJ1-2; no clear D gene. This CDR3 region has 11 residues. CDR1 and CDR2 (germline): GTSNPN, SVGIG (reference sequence). The DNA of the CDR3 is TGTGCCTGGAGGGCTCTAGGACTATGGGTCTTC. This sequence encodes CAWRALGLWVF.

The rearrangement joins TRBV9 to TRBJ2-5; a weak D match, TRBD2 (5 bases). Per germline, CDR1 SGDLS and CDR2 YYNGEE. The CDR3 is made up of 15 amino acids. V shed 1 base and J shed 4 bases, with 14 bases lying between them. The CDR3 region has the DNA TGTGCCAGCAGCGTAACGGGGTTGGTGGGAGAGACCCAGTACTTC. Amino acids: CASSVTGLVGETQYF.

This clone was detected only a few times. In DNA, the CDR3 is TGCGCCAGCAGCTTGGTAGCATCGGGAGGAGTCGAGCAGTACTTC. This encodes CASSLVASGGVEQYF. This chain connects TRBV5-1 to TRBJ2-7; 7 nucleotides line up with TRBD2. Germline V lookup: CDR1 SGHRS, CDR2 YFSETQ. The CDR3 is 15 amino acids. With 0 bases clipped from V and 6 bases from J, the junction kept 9 bases outside the gene matches.

CDR3 protein: CSVRTGSGETQYF. CDR3 nucleotides: TGCAGCGTTCGGACAGGGAGTGGTGAGACCCAGTACTTC. The chain recombines TRBV29-1 with TRBJ2-5, with TRBD1 matching over 8 bases. Trimming at V came to 5 bases and at J to 5 bases, leaving 7 bases not matched to a gene. There are 13 residues in the CDR3. Germline V gene lookup returns CDR1 SQVTM and CDR2 ANQGSEA.

Many counts were recorded for this clone. The rearrangement joins TRBV23-1 to TRBJ2-7; a possible D gene is TRBD2 (6 bases). TRBV23-1 is an ORF; its function is uncertain. The CDR3 length is 13 residues. The V and J ends lost 6 bases and 7 bases respectively, with 16 bases between them. The CDR3 region is CASRRDFGWEQYF. DNA for the CDR3: TGCGCCAGCAGGCGGGACTTTGGTTGGGAGCAGTACTTC.

This clone was observed many times. The gene calls are TRBV6-4 and TRBJ1-2; a weak D match, TRBD1 (5 bases). CDR3 size: 13 residues. CDR1 and CDR2 from the germline V gene are MRHNA and SNTAGT. The V end was cut by 5 bases, the J end by 8 bases, with 15 bases between. The CDR3 bases are TGTGCCAGCAGTACGCAGGGAGGTGGAGGCTACACCTTC. Its translation is CASSTQGGGGYTF.

Only a few counts were recorded for this clone. This chain connects TRBV2 to TRBJ2-3; D is unresolved. V was cut by 3 bases and J by 5 bases, with 9 bases left in between. Looked up from germline, CDR1 is SNHLY and CDR2 is FYNNEI. The length of the CDR3 is 13 residues. CDR3 sequence reads: CASSERYRDTQYF. DNA of the CDR3: TGTGCCAGCAGTGAGAGATACAGAGATACGCAGTATTTT.

This clone was observed a few times. This chain connects TRBV28 to TRBJ2-7; D is possibly TRBD2 (6 bases). The germline CDR1 and CDR2 sequences are MDHEN and SYDVKM. This CDR3 is built from 15 residues. The V end lost 2 bases, the J end lost 5 bases, and 16 bases lay between the germline ends. The CDR3 nucleotides are TGTGCCAGCAGTTTACCAGATATATGGAGGGACGAGCAGTACTTC. Translated, it gives CASSLPDIWRDEQYF. Variable domain in full (rest from reference TRBV28 and TRBJ2-7): DVKVTQSSRYLVKRTGEKVFLECVQDMDHENMFWYRQDPGLGLRLIYFSYDVKMKEKGDIPEGYSVSREKKERFSLILESASTNQTSMYLCASSLPDIWRDEQYFGPGTRLTVT.

This clone was counted a few times. This chain uses TRBV7-9 with TRBJ1-1, with D possibly being TRBD1 (5 bases). Deletions cut 0 bases from V and 4 bases from J, with 9 bases between. Germline CDR1 reads SEHNR; CDR2 reads FQNEAQ (reference sequence). CDR3 length: 14 residues. The CDR3 loop reads CASSLAQGVTEAFF. CDR3 in DNA: TGTGCCAGCAGCTTAGCGCAAGGGGTCACTGAAGCTTTCTTT.

In its sample, this clone was seen a few times. This chain links TRBV14 with TRBJ2-5; 8 nucleotides agree with TRBD2. Germline V gene lookup returns CDR1 SGHDN and CDR2 FVKESK. V dropped 5 bases and J dropped 3; count of bases not matched to a gene: 2. The CDR3 loop spans 13 amino acids. This chain's CDR3 is CASSAGLEETQYF. The CDR3, as DNA: TGTGCCAGCAGCGCGGGACTAGAAGAGACCCAGTACTTC.

The V call is TRBV28, the J call TRBJ2-1; D is undetermined. Trimming left V 6 bases short and J 5 bases short, with 23 bases between. The CDR3 sequence is 17 residues long. The germline V gene has CDR1 MDHEN and CDR2 SYDVKM. CDR3 sequence reads: CASSQRLRLPTNNEQFF. The CDR3 DNA reads TGTGCCAGCAGCCAGCGCCTGCGGCTGCCTACTAACAATGAGCAGTTCTTC. Together with reference TRBV28 and TRBJ2-1, the CDR3 gives the full variable domain: DVKVTQSSRYLVKRTGEKVFLECVQDMDHENMFWYRQDPGLGLRLIYFSYDVKMKEKGDIPEGYSVSREKKERFSLILESASTNQTSMYLCASSQRLRLPTNNEQFFGPGTRLTVL.

This clone has more than one count but fewer than ten. The rearrangement joins TRBV30 to TRBJ1-4; the match to TRBD1 covers 7 bases. CDR3 length: 14 amino acids. Germline lookup yields CDR1 GTSNPN and CDR2 SVGIG (reference sequence). Trimming took 5 bases from V and 5 from J; bases not matched to a gene: 8. The DNA for the CDR3 is TGTGCCTGGGGAGGGACAGCCACGAATGAAAAACTGTTTTTT. Protein sequence: CAWGGTATNEKLFF.

The chain combines TRBV5-1 with TRBJ2-1; 13 nucleotides align to TRBD2. Trimming took 7 bases from V and 5 from J; bases not matched to a gene: 9. CDR1 and CDR2 from the germline V gene are SGHRS and YFSETQ. CDR3 length: 16 residues. The CDR3 spells CASGGLAGAGNNEQFF. The CDR3 DNA sequence: TGCGCCAGCGGCGGACTAGCGGGAGCGGGAAACAATGAGCAGTTCTTC.

This clone was found a few times. This chain connects TRBV28 to TRBJ1-3; D gene uncertain. The germline CDR1 and CDR2 sequences are MDHEN and SYDVKM. With 4 bases removed from V and 6 bases from J, the gap between germline ends came to 7 bases. This CDR3 region has 12 residues. DNA for the CDR3: TGTGCCAGCAGTTCGACTTCAAACACCATATATTTT. The encoded protein is CASSSTSNTIYF.